The 3 T cell receptor beta chains below were found in one sample sequenced in a study of T cells in Graves' hyperthyroidism and ophthalmopathy. Using RNA transcripts as the source, TCR beta CDR3 regions were amplified. First-round RT-PCR with HTBI primers amplified the TCR CDR3 region. TCRdb itself ran the multiplex PCR reads through MiXCR, one entry per CDR3 protein. The sample shows 600,000 to 650,000 distinct CDR3 sequences, around 15% of them seen only once. Sequenced: blood. Every receptor here comes from a woman in her twenties or thirties with Graves' hyperthyroidism.

This clonotype appeared a few times. This chain joins TRBV5-4 and TRBJ2-1; unclear D gene. V was shortened by 4 bases and J by 6 bases, with 11 bases between the two germline ends. The CDR3 is 13 residues long. Germline V CDR1 and CDR2: SGHNT, YYREEE (reference sequence). CDR3 sequence reads: CASSADMVNEQFF. CDR3 in DNA: TGTGCCAGCAGCGCAGACATGGTCAATGAGCAGTTCTTC. Using reference TRBV5-4 and TRBJ2-1 for the parts outside the CDR3, the full variable domain is ETGVTQSPTHLIKTRGQQVTLRCSSQSGHNTVSWYQQALGQGPQFIFQYYREEENGRGNFPPRFSGLQFPNYSSELNVNALELDDSALYLCASSADMVNEQFFGPGTRLTVL.

The sample holds many counts of this clonotype. This rearrangement joins TRBV28 to TRBJ2-3; D is tentatively TRBD1 or TRBD2 (5 bases each). This CDR3 is 15 amino acids long. Trimming removed 6 bases from V and 1 base from J, with 14 bases in between. The V gene's germline CDR1 is MDHEN and CDR2 SYDVKM. CDR3 sequence: CASSSGTPGTDTQYF. The CDR3 DNA follows: TGTGCCAGCAGCTCCGGGACCCCTGGCACAGATACGCAGTATTTT. The full variable domain, with the rest looked up from reference TRBV28 and TRBJ2-3, is DVKVTQSSRYLVKRTGEKVFLECVQDMDHENMFWYRQDPGLGLRLIYFSYDVKMKEKGDIPEGYSVSREKKERFSLILESASTNQTSMYLCASSSGTPGTDTQYFGPGTRLTVL.

There are many counts of this clonotype. CDR3 nucleotide sequence: TGTGCCAGCTCTTGGACTAGTGGCTACGAGCAGTACTTC. It is translated as CASSWTSGYEQYF. The chain uses TRBV2 and TRBJ2-7; 7 bases agree with TRBD2. Germline CDR1 and CDR2: SNHLY and FYNNEI. This CDR3 has 13 residues. Trimming took 8 bases from V and 3 from J; bases not matched to a gene: 7. Complete variable domain (other parts from reference TRBV2 and TRBJ2-7): EPEVTQTPSHQVTQMGQEVILRCVPISNHLYFYWYRQILGQKVEFLVSFYNNEISEKSEIFDDQFSVERPDGSNFTLKIRSTKLEDSAMYFCASSWTSGYEQYFGPGTRLTVT.